The 18 T cell receptor beta chains listed next were all sequenced from one sample in a study of metastatic and nonmetastatic thyroid tumors. TCRdb re-called the PCR reads with MiXCR. The sample carries about 36,000 clones, around 20% recorded once. All patients were treatment-naive before thyroid surgery. The sample was blood. These receptor sequences come from a female donor with papillary thyroid cancer or a benign thyroid nodule (not recorded which). Some clones in this sample may be carry-over from other donors' samples.

To note about this clone: A much more abundant neighbour one base away suggests this may be a read error. No conserved phenylalanine or tryptophan ends this CDR3, so it is likely a read error. No DNA is shown, since the ends of the CDR3 on it are uncertain; the CDR3 is the one TCRdb lists. The gene calls are TRBV7-3 and TRBJ2-1. Including both end residues, the CDR3 is 8 amino acids long. CDR1 and CDR2 from the germline V gene are SGHTA and FQGTGA. Here the CDR3 reads CGSSLIVS.

This clone was recorded a few times. CDR3 residues: CSARGRTLREQYF. The CDR3 region has the DNA TGCAGTGCTAGAGGCCGGACCCTCCGGGAGCAGTACTTC. This chain links TRBV20-1 with TRBJ2-7, with unresolved D. The CDR3 sequence is 13 residues long. CDR1 and CDR2 (germline): DFQATT, SNEGSKA (reference sequence). V dropped 1 base and J dropped 7 bases, with 14 bases sitting between them.

The V gene is TRBV5-8, the J gene TRBJ2-5; the match to TRBD2 covers 7 bases. The CDR3 has 14 amino acids. The junction had 12 bases not matched to a gene; V was cut back by 4 bases and J by 9 bases. Germline V gene sequence: CDR1 SGHTS, CDR2 YDEGEE. The CDR3 nucleotides are TGTGCCAGCAGCCATGGGACCAGCGGGGAGGCCCAGTACTTC. The encoded protein is CASSHGTSGEAQYF.

In this sample, this clone turned up many times. V and J are TRBV20-1 and TRBJ2-1, with 10 bases aligning to TRBD2. Per germline, CDR1 DFQATT and CDR2 SNEGSKA (reference sequence). This CDR3 has 16 amino acids. Trimming took 1 base from V and 5 from J; bases not matched to a gene: 8. Here the CDR3 DNA reads TGCAGTGCTAGAGTCCCATCCGGGACTAGCGACAATGAGCAGTTCTTC. Protein sequence: CSARVPSGTSDNEQFF.

The chain is built from TRBV14 and TRBJ2-3; D is unclear. The CDR3 runs to 17 residues. Germline loops: CDR1 SGHDN, CDR2 FVKESK. The germline V and J ends were trimmed by 0 bases and 0 bases, with 13 bases remaining between them. The CDR3 protein is CASSQDVAATSTDTQYF. In DNA, the CDR3 is TGTGCCAGCAGCCAAGATGTGGCGGCGACTAGCACAGATACGCAGTATTTT.

As regards this clone: This may come from a read error, since a much larger clone is one base off. CDR3 in amino acids: CASSTPPRDRTNTEAFF. The CDR3 nucleotides are TGTGCCAGTAGTACCCCCCCCCGGGACAGGACGAACACTGAAGCTTTCTTT. The genes are TRBV19 and TRBJ1-1, with 8 bases lining up with TRBD1. V lost 4 bases to trimming and J lost 1 base; unmatched junction nucleotides: 11. Germline CDR1 LNHDA, CDR2 SQIVND (reference sequence). The CDR3 loop spans 17 amino acids.

Worth noting for this clone: A read error may explain this, as a much larger clone is one base away. In the same sample, other DNA sequences code for this CDR3. Written as DNA, the CDR3 is TGTGCCAGCAGTCCGCGGGAGGACGGGGGTCTGTTTTTT. Amino acids: CASSPREDGGLFF. V and J are TRBV6-1 and TRBJ2-2; 8 positions agree with TRBD2. V was clipped by 5 bases and J by 14 bases; unmatched bases: 10. The CDR3 contains 13 residues. Germline CDR1 MNHNS, CDR2 SASEGT.

This clone came up a few times. The chain employs TRBV6-1 and TRBJ2-5, with 7 bases aligning to TRBD2. The V gene's germline CDR1 is MNHNS and CDR2 SASEGT. V lost 6 bases and J lost 7; bases outside the gene matches: 14. There are 15 residues in the CDR3. CDR3 residues: CASRQAGTNSGTQYF. Written as DNA, the CDR3 is TGTGCCAGCAGACAGGCCGGGACTAATAGTGGGACCCAGTACTTC.

This clone was detected many times. The CDR3 DNA follows: TGTGCCAGCAGTGAATCGGCATACGAGCAGTACTTC. Its protein product is CASSESAYEQYF. The chain recombines TRBV2 with TRBJ2-7; D unresolved. This CDR3 is built from 12 residues. The V gene lost 2 bases and the J gene lost 4 bases, with 6 bases spanning the gap. Germline assignment: CDR1 SNHLY and CDR2 FYNNEI.

The J gene is TRBJ2-5, the V gene TRBV6-1; D possibly corresponds to TRBD2 (6 bases). Germline V CDR1 and CDR2: MNHNS, SASEGT. This CDR3 spans 15 amino acids. The V gene lost 3 bases and the J gene lost 7 bases, with 18 bases spanning the gap. The CDR3 DNA follows: TGTGCCAGCAGTGATATCGGCGGAGGGCCGGGGACCCAGTACTTC. Residues: CASSDIGGGPGTQYF.

On this clone: Being one base from a much bigger clone, this may be a read error. The sample contains more than one DNA sequence encoding this CDR3. The chain recombines TRBV19 with TRBJ2-4; no clear D gene. CDR1 and CDR2 (germline): LNHDA, SQIVND (reference sequence). With 4 bases removed from V and 0 bases from J, the gap between germline ends came to 13 bases. This CDR3 contains 16 residues. The CDR3 bases are TGTGCCAGTAGTAAGATTACATTTTTAGCCAAAAACATTCAGTACTTC. Its protein product is CASSKITFLAKNIQYF.

This chain links TRBV6-1 with TRBJ2-7; D not certain. In germline, CDR1 is MNHNS, CDR2 SASEGT. The CDR3 has 14 amino acids. V gave up 5 bases and J gave up 0 bases, with 11 bases separating them. CDR3 residues: CASSSPHSSYEQYF. For the CDR3, the DNA is TGTGCCAGCAGTTCCCCACACAGCTCCTACGAGCAGTACTTC.

This clone was seen repeatedly, ten times or more. A much larger clone lies one base from this, so it may be a read error. Since no conserved phenylalanine or tryptophan closes the CDR3, a read error is the likely cause. The chain uses TRBV7-2 and TRBJ2-2; D gene ambiguous. Germline V CDR1 and CDR2: SGHTA, FQGNSA. CDR3 length: 12 residues. V lost 3 bases and J lost 2, with 1 base in between. For the CDR3, the DNA is TGTGCCAGCAGCTTCAACACCGGGGAGCTGTTTTCT. It yields the protein CASSFNTGELFS.

This clone was counted a few times. A junction boundary mismatches the germline segment, possibly from a read error. This chain joins TRBV28 and TRBJ2-7; no clear D. The CDR3 covers 11 residues. Germline CDR1 MDHEN, CDR2 SYDVKM. CDR3 bases: TGTTCCAGCACTTTTCGTCACGAGCAGTACTTC. Its translation is CSSTFRHEQYF.

This clone was found many times. V usage is TRBV20-1 and J usage is TRBJ2-7; weak D call: TRBD2 (6 bases). The CDR3 has 12 residues. Germline V CDR1 and CDR2: DFQATT, SNEGSKA (reference sequence). V dropped 0 bases and J dropped 6 bases, with 9 bases sitting between them. CDR3 in amino acids: CSAREGGFEQYF. CDR3 bases: TGCAGTGCTAGAGAGGGGGGATTCGAGCAGTACTTC.

This clone was seen ten or more times. The rearrangement joins TRBV6-1 to TRBJ2-5; TRBD1 is a possible D gene (6 bases). The germline gives CDR1 MNHNS, CDR2 SASEGT. CDR3 length: 15 residues. V was clipped by 6 bases and J by 2 bases, with 16 bases between them. CDR3 in DNA: TGTGCCAGCAGACTACAGGGTGGCAGGCAAGAGACCCAGTACTTC. It translates to CASRLQGGRQETQYF.

The CDR3 here is CASSSSGIGNTQYF. The CDR3 DNA sequence: TGTGCCAGCAGTTCATCCGGGATAGGAAATACGCAGTATTTT. The V gene is TRBV27, the J gene TRBJ2-3; a possible D gene is TRBD2 (5 bases). The CDR3 has 14 amino acids. Germline V lookup: CDR1 MNHEY, CDR2 SMNVEV (reference sequence). Trimming removed 4 bases from V and 7 bases from J, with 15 bases in between.

The table lists this clone with many counts. The rearrangement uses TRBV11-3 and TRBJ2-7, with TRBD1 matching over 7 bases. Trimming at V came to 4 bases and at J to 5 bases, leaving 8 bases not matched to a gene. The CDR3 has 14 residues. Germline V CDR1 and CDR2: SGHNT, YENEEA. Here the CDR3 DNA reads TGTGCCAGCAGCTCCCCCCCAGGGGGAAACGAGCAGTACTTC. It yields the protein CASSSPPGGNEQYF. Full variable domain (outside the CDR3, taken from reference TRBV11-3 and TRBJ2-7): EAGVVQSPRYKIIEKKQPVAFWCNPISGHNTLYWYLQNLGQGPELLIRYENEEAVDDSQLPKDRFSAERLKGVDSTLKIQPAELGDSAVYLCASSSPPGGNEQYFGPGTRLTVT.